These 5 T cell receptor beta chains came from one sample sequenced in a study of T cells after yellow fever vaccination. TCRdb used MiXCR to reprocess the 5' RACE reads, holding one entry per CDR3 protein. The table includes hundreds of thousands of distinct CDR3 sequences, more than 8.5% detected once. The input for sequencing was PBMCs, taken on the day of the first yellow fever vaccination. These receptors originate from a man between 18 and 35 years old who received the YFV17D yellow fever vaccine.

The gene calls are TRBV10-3 and TRBJ1-2; a possible D gene is TRBD1 (6 bases). Trimming took 7 bases from V and 2 from J, leaving 8 bases between them. In germline, CDR1 is ENHRY, CDR2 SYGVKD. This CDR3 contains 12 residues. CDR3 nucleotide sequence: TGTGCCATCAACCAGGGGAACTATGGCTACACCTTC. Protein product: CAINQGNYGYTF.

This rearrangement joins TRBV7-2 to TRBJ1-2; 8 bases align to TRBD1. Per germline, CDR1 SGHTA and CDR2 FQGNSA. The CDR3 runs to 17 residues. J was trimmed by 5 bases and V by 1 base; bases with no gene match: 12. The CDR3 reads CASSLGFGRGQGYGYTF. The CDR3 DNA reads as TGTGCCAGCAGCTTAGGTTTTGGCAGGGGGCAGGGTTATGGCTACACCTTC.

This chain uses TRBV27 with TRBJ1-5, with D possibly TRBD1 on 5 matching bases. The V gene's germline CDR1 is MNHEY and CDR2 SMNVEV (reference sequence). There are 13 residues in the CDR3. V gave up 5 bases and J gave up 9 bases, with 14 bases separating them. DNA of the CDR3: TGTGCCAGCAGTGAGGCCGGGGGGGGGCCCCAGCATTTT. As protein: CASSEAGGGPQHF.

The chain carries TRBV5-1 and TRBJ2-5; 10 bases map to TRBD2. There are 16 residues in the CDR3. Unmatched junction bases numbered 9, after V lost 4 bases and J lost 3 bases. CDR1 is SGHRS and CDR2 is YFSETQ in the germline V gene. The CDR3 bases are TGCGCCAGCAGCCGGTTTCGGACTAGCGGCGAAGAGACCCAGTACTTC. It translates to CASSRFRTSGEETQYF.

The gene calls are TRBV28 and TRBJ2-3; 11 bases align to TRBD2. CDR3 length: 18 amino acids. CDR1 MDHEN and CDR2 SYDVKM come from the germline V gene. V lost 6 bases to trimming and J lost 1 base; unmatched junction nucleotides: 12. The CDR3 loop reads CASSIIQTSGEGTDTQYF. The DNA of the CDR3 is TGTGCCAGCAGCATCATTCAGACTAGCGGGGAGGGCACAGATACGCAGTATTTT.